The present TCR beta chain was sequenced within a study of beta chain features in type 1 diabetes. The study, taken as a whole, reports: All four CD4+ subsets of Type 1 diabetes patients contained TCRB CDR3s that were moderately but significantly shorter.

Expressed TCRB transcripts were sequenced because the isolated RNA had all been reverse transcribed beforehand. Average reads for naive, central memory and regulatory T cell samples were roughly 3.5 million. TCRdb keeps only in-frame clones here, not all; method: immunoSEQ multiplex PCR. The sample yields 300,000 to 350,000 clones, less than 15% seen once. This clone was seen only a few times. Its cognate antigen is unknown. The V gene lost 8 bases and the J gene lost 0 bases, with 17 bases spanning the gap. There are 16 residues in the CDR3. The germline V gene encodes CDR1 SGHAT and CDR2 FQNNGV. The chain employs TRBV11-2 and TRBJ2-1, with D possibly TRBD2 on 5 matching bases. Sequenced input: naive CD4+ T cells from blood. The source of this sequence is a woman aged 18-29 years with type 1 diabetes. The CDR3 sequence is CASSPSLDVSYNEQFF. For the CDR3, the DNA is TGTGCCAGCTCCCCCTCACTAGACGTCTCCTACAATGAGCAGTTCTTC.